A selection of T cell receptor beta chains follows, all from one sample in a study of CD8 T cells in ankylosing spondylitis. TCRdb processed the 5' RACE reads anew with MiXCR; each CDR3 protein has one entry. Here the sample spans 200,000 to 250,000 distinct CDR3 sequences, approximately 10% being singletons. The material sequenced was blood, either unsorted or a sorted T cell fraction (not recorded which). The receptors originated from a male donor with ankylosing spondylitis or in good health (not recorded which). CDR3s include the opening cysteine and the closing phenylalanine or tryptophan. D genes are given only for firm matches. Where a row states a size, it is once, few, many or the class of an expanded clone; other rows omit it.

d_gene: -
abundance: many
j_gene: TRBJ2-7
v_gene: TRBV20-1
CDR3nt: TGCAGTGCTACCGGCTTAACCTTTTCCTACGAGCAGTACTTC
CDR3aa: CSATGLTFSYEQYF

d_gene: -
abundance: many
j_gene: TRBJ2-4
v_gene: TRBV5-1
CDR3nt: TGCGCCAGCAGCCCAAGGGAGGTAGCCAAAAACATTCAGTACTTC
CDR3aa: CASSPREVAKNIQYF

d_gene: -
abundance: -
j_gene: TRBJ2-3
v_gene: TRBV19
CDR3nt: TGTGCCAGTAGATGGGGGTCGGGGACTGAAGACACAGATACGCAGTATTTT
CDR3aa: CASRWGSGTEDTDTQYF

d_gene: -
abundance: many
j_gene: TRBJ1-1
v_gene: TRBV7-2
CDR3nt: TGTGCCAGCAGCTTGGCAGACCGGAACACTGAAGCTTTCTTT
CDR3aa: CASSLADRNTEAFF

d_gene: -
abundance: -
j_gene: TRBJ2-5
v_gene: TRBV7-2
CDR3nt: TGTGCCAGCAGCGTAACGTCCAGGGTCCAAGAGACCCAGTACTTC
CDR3aa: CASSVTSRVQETQYF

d_gene: -
abundance: many
j_gene: TRBJ2-7
v_gene: TRBV11-2
CDR3nt: TGTGCCAGCAGCTTAATGGGGGATTTTCGGTACGAGCAGTACTTC
CDR3aa: CASSLMGDFRYEQYF

d_gene: -
abundance: many
j_gene: TRBJ1-2
v_gene: TRBV7-2
CDR3nt: TGTGCCAGCAGCTTAACGCAGACTAACTATGGCTACACCTTC
CDR3aa: CASSLTQTNYGYTF

d_gene: -
abundance: few
j_gene: TRBJ2-3
v_gene: TRBV18
CDR3nt: TGTGCCAGCTCAGAGGTCCCTAGCGAAGATACGCAGTATTTT
CDR3aa: CASSEVPSEDTQYF

d_gene: -
abundance: few
j_gene: TRBJ1-4
v_gene: TRBV20-1
CDR3nt: TGCAGTGCTAGTGACATCACTCGGTGGGATGAAAAACTGTTTTTT
CDR3aa: CSASDITRWDEKLFF

d_gene: -
abundance: few
j_gene: TRBJ2-7
v_gene: TRBV7-9
CDR3nt: TGTGCCAGCAGCTTCCGGGACGAGACCTACGAGCAGTACTTC
CDR3aa: CASSFRDETYEQYF

d_gene: -
abundance: few
j_gene: TRBJ2-7
v_gene: TRBV7-2
CDR3nt: TGTGCCAGCAGCTCCGGAGGACAGTTCTACGAGCAGTACTTC
CDR3aa: CASSSGGQFYEQYF

d_gene: -
abundance: many
j_gene: TRBJ2-1
v_gene: TRBV3-1
CDR3nt: TGTGCCAGCAGCCAGCCGGGTAGCAGATACAATGAGCAGTTCTTC
CDR3aa: CASSQPGSRYNEQFF

d_gene: -
abundance: many
j_gene: TRBJ1-2
v_gene: TRBV7-2
CDR3nt: TGTGCCAGCAGCTTAGGTAGTCGCGATTATGGCTACACCTTC
CDR3aa: CASSLGSRDYGYTF

d_gene: -
abundance: few
j_gene: TRBJ2-7
v_gene: TRBV7-2
CDR3nt: TGTGCCAGCAGCCCTTTTTCCGGGACGGGCGAGCAGTACTTC
CDR3aa: CASSPFSGTGEQYF

d_gene: TRBD1
abundance: -
j_gene: TRBJ2-1
v_gene: TRBV28
CDR3nt: TGTGCCAGCACTTGGACAGGCGGTTTTGACAATGAGCAGTTCTTC
CDR3aa: CASTWTGGFDNEQFF

d_gene: -
abundance: many
j_gene: TRBJ2-3
v_gene: TRBV11-2
CDR3nt: TGTGCCAGCAGCGTCCGGGGGGCGGGCACAGATACGCAGTATTTT
CDR3aa: CASSVRGAGTDTQYF